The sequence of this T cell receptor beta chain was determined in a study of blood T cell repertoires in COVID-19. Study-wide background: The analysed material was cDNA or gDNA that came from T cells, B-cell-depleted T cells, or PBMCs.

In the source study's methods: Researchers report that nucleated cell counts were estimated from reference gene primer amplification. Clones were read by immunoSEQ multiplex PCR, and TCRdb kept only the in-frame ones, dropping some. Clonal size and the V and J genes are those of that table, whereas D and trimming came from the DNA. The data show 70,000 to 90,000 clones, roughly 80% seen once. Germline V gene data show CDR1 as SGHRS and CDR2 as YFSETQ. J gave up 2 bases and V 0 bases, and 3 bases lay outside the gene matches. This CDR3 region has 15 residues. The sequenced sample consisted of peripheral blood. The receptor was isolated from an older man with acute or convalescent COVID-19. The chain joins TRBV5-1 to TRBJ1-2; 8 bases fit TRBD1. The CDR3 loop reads CASSLDGQGNYGYTF. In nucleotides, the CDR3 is TGCGCCAGCAGCTTGGATGGACAGGGCAACTATGGCTACACCTTC.